What follows are 13 T cell receptor beta chains derived from one specimen sequenced in a study of beta chain features in type 1 diabetes. As every portion of the isolated RNA was reverse transcribed, the sequencing read expressed TCRB transcripts. Sequenced by immunoSEQ multiplex PCR; TCRdb stores in-frame clones only, minus some. The data contain about 320,000 clones, 14% of them singletons. The sample consisted of central memory CD4+ T cells from blood. Receptors were obtained from a man between 25 and 39 years old in good health.

In its sample, this clone was seen many times. V gene TRBV28 combines with J gene TRBJ1-4; no definite D call. V lost 6 bases and J lost 8, with 19 bases in between. The CDR3 length is 15 residues. Per germline, CDR1 MDHEN and CDR2 SYDVKM. The CDR3 sequence is CASRVNGPQREKLFF. In DNA, the CDR3 is TGTGCCAGCAGGGTCAACGGCCCCCAACGAGAAAAACTGTTTTTT.

This clone was seen repeatedly, ten times or more. The chain carries TRBV7-2 and TRBJ1-1; D is possibly TRBD1 (5 bases). The CDR3 has 16 residues. Per the germline V gene, CDR1 is SGHTA and CDR2 is FQGNSA. V was shortened by 1 base and J by 1 base, with 13 bases between the two germline ends. The CDR3 spells CASSLGRARGNTEAFF. The CDR3 DNA reads as TGTGCCAGCAGCTTAGGTAGAGCGAGGGGGAACACTGAAGCTTTCTTT.

Only a few counts were recorded for this clone. CDR3 protein: CASSLVRDSYEQYV. The CDR3 DNA sequence: TGTGCCAGCAGCTTAGTACGGGACTCCTACGAGCAGTACGTC. The chain carries TRBV7-9 and TRBJ2-7, with D possibly TRBD2 on 5 matching bases. CDR1 and CDR2 from the germline V gene are SEHNR and FQNEAQ (reference sequence). The CDR3 runs 14 residues. Trimming removed 1 base from V and 0 bases from J, with 7 bases in between.

This clone was seen a few times. The rearrangement uses TRBV30 and TRBJ1-2; 10 nucleotides match TRBD1. Germline assignment: CDR1 GTSNPN and CDR2 SVGIG (reference sequence). With 4 bases clipped from V and 5 bases from J, the junction kept 4 bases outside the gene matches. This CDR3 comprises 13 residues. In DNA, the CDR3 is TGTGCCTGGACCGGGACAGGGGAATATGGCTACACCTTC. This gives the protein CAWTGTGEYGYTF.

The chain carries TRBV29-1 and TRBJ1-1; possible D gene TRBD1, 5 bases. The CDR3 sequence is 14 residues long. The V gene's germline CDR1 is SQVTM and CDR2 ANQGSEA. Trimming cost V 4 bases and J 0 bases, with 12 bases left between them. The CDR3 DNA reads TGCAGCGTTGGGGCAGGGATCATGAACACTGAAGCTTTCTTT. It specifies CSVGAGIMNTEAFF.

Only a few counts were recorded for this clone. The V and J genes are TRBV5-1 and TRBJ2-1; D is uncertain. This CDR3 region has 15 residues. Germline CDR1 SGHRS, CDR2 YFSETQ. V was shortened by 8 bases and J by 2 bases, with 17 bases between the two germline ends. The CDR3 bases are TGCGCCAGTGGAAAAGCAGGAGAGGCCTACAATGAGCAGTTCTTC. Protein: CASGKAGEAYNEQFF.

In this sample, this clone turned up many times. Other DNA sequences in the same sample also yield this CDR3. The CDR3 spells CASSLTDTQYF. As DNA, the CDR3 is TGTGCCAGCAGCTTAACAGATACGCAGTATTTT. The chain uses TRBV7-9 and TRBJ2-3, with D unresolved. Trimming removed 2 bases at V and 3 bases at J, with 0 bases between. The germline V gene encodes CDR1 SEHNR and CDR2 FQNEAQ (reference sequence). CDR3 length equals 11 residues.

Only a few counts were recorded for this clone. The chain is built from TRBV4-1 and TRBJ1-2, with a tentative D call TRBD1 (6 bases). This CDR3 is 15 amino acids long. V was clipped by 0 bases and J by 5 bases, with 13 bases between them. Germline V lookup: CDR1 MGHRA, CDR2 YSYEKL. Here the CDR3 reads CASSQDRGRVYGYTF. In nucleotides, the CDR3 is TGCGCCAGCAGCCAAGACAGGGGAAGGGTGTATGGCTACACCTTC.

The chain uses TRBV6-1 and TRBJ2-3; D perhaps matches TRBD1 (5 bases). The V gene lost 10 bases and the J gene lost 7 bases, with 12 bases spanning the gap. Per the germline V gene, CDR1 is MNHNS and CDR2 is SASEGT. The CDR3 is 11 residues long. CDR3: CATESGNTQYF. CDR3 DNA: TGTGCCACCGAATCAGGGAATACGCAGTATTTT.

This clone appeared a few times. J is TRBJ1-4 and V is TRBV11-3; D is undetermined. This CDR3 has 15 amino acids. Trimming left V 0 bases short and J 8 bases short, with 13 bases between. CDR1 and CDR2 (germline): SGHNT, YENEEA. In DNA form, the CDR3 reads TGTGCCAGCAGCTTAGAGGGTCGTCAGGAGGAAAAACTGTTTTTT. This translates into CASSLEGRQEEKLFF.

The table lists this clone with a few counts. The CDR3 coding sequence is TGTGCCAGCAGGTCACTAGCGGGGGGGGTGAATGAGCAGTTCTTC. Translated, it gives CASRSLAGGVNEQFF. This chain links TRBV2 with TRBJ2-1, with TRBD2 matching 13 bases. Per germline, CDR1 SNHLY and CDR2 FYNNEI. The V segment lost 6 bases and the J segment 7 bases; nucleotides outside the gene matches: 6. CDR3 length: 15 amino acids.

This clone was recorded at least ten times. V and J are TRBV29-1 and TRBJ2-1; 10 bases align to TRBD2. Unmatched junction bases numbered 16, after V lost 2 bases and J lost 6 bases. Germline CDR1 SQVTM, CDR2 ANQGSEA. The CDR3 consists of 18 residues. The CDR3: CSVEFILAGDGSGNEQFF. CDR3 sequence (DNA): TGCAGCGTTGAATTTATCCTAGCGGGAGATGGGTCGGGCAATGAGCAGTTCTTC.

In its sample, this clone was seen many times. The chain employs TRBV27 and TRBJ1-1, with D perhaps matching TRBD1 (5 bases). CDR1 is MNHEY, CDR2 SMNVEV, per germline (reference sequence). There are 13 residues in the CDR3. V was pared by 6 bases and J by 6 bases, with 14 bases between. The CDR3 reads CASRIYRGAEAFF. The CDR3 DNA reads as TGTGCCAGCAGAATCTATCGGGGGGCTGAAGCTTTCTTT.